This entry describes one TCR beta chain. Its antigen is unknown. Qualities for individual bases were not recorded, and no much larger clone is one base off. TCR beta libraries were generated from genomic DNA with the immunoSEQ kit, following the manufacturer's recommendations. Library preparation used a first multiplex PCR with proprietary primers, then a second PCR adding unique barcodes, with bead cleanups after each round. Each sample batch included a kit-provided positive control reaction and a negative control reaction. The final libraries underwent checking on an Agilent 4200 TapeStation D1000 ScreenTape, volumetric pooling, and quantification by qPCR. Sequencing was performed on an Illumina NextSeq500 with a MidOutput 150-cycle cartridge, and 156 Read1 and 15 Index1 cycles were run with kit custom primers. The pooled library was loaded at 1.0 pM, and roughly 20% PhiX control was spiked in. The original pipeline was this. Vendor-processed data were analyzed in R, with a clonotype defined as all T cells sharing the same CDR3 nucleotide sequence. For clone abundance analyses, frequencies were normalized to the 10,000 most abundant clones per sample. Public T cell clones, which averaged fewer than five per sample, were excluded before analysis. A difference in abundance of at least 32-fold between compartments was used to define tumor-enriched and baseline blood-enriched clonotypes. A beta-binomial differential abundance model was used to identify clonotypes that were expanded or contracted between blood time points. Similarity between tumor and blood repertoires was quantified using the Baroni-Urbani and Buser coefficient, and groups were compared with two-tailed Wilcoxon tests in R. TCRdb took this table from immuneACCESS and kept in-frame rearrangements with V and J called. Such tables lack part of the clones; where checked against another copy, unresolved V genes explain under half of the gap, and the rest is unexplained. Clone size and V and J calls were adopted from that table, with D and trimming inferred from the DNA. The sample contains nearly 50,000 clones, roughly 84% of them found a single time. The ten top clones hold about 31% of the sample.

The sample is drawn from a study of radiation and T cells in renal cell carcinoma (dated by TCRdb to between 2020 and 2021). Looking at the study overall: The samples were obtained from a clinical trial, where primary renal cell carcinomas were treated with 15 Gy stereotactic body radiation therapy and then removed by nephrectomy 4 weeks afterward. A total of roughly 53 samples underwent TCR beta sequencing, made up of approximately 26 tumors and about 27 peripheral blood samples. In the 53 samples combined, some 4,000,000 unique CDR3 nucleotide sequences were found, encoding 2,658,974 unique CDR3 amino acid sequences. Broader findings and caveats from the paper: Because pretreatment tumor biopsies were not available, the baseline intratumoral presence of clonotypes could not be determined. An increase in top tumor clonotypes in blood was observed from baseline to 2 weeks post-radiation, followed by contraction by 4 weeks, which was taken to suggest transient expansion of tumor-resident clones. Effects of radiation dose or scheduling on the TCR repertoire could not be addressed with the single-armed trial design. Tracking of blood repertoire dynamics stopped at less than five weeks after treatment, with no follow-up past that point.

Sequences LGHNT (CDR1) and FRNRAP (CDR2) are obtained from the germline V gene. V lost 0 bases and J lost 1 base; the stretch between them is 10 bases long. The cysteine opens and the phenylalanine closes a CDR3 of 15 amino acids. CDR3 DNA only is kept here, 45 bases in frame from base 1. The sample's time point, from its label and the paper: baseline pretreatment blood. According to the study, the label for this sample's treatment or condition signals: 15 Gy SBRT to primary tumor, nephrectomy 4 weeks later. To follow tumor-enriched clonotypes, peripheral blood was collected serially from radiation-treated patients at baseline and again at 2 weeks and 4 weeks after SBRT. Every patient's renal cell carcinoma showed clear cell pathology. The QIAamp DNA Blood Mini Kit (Qiagen) was used to prepare genomic DNA for TCR sequencing. Only samples passing all quality control checks were included in the analyses.

The sequence derives from a woman aged 70-85 years with renal cell carcinoma. The sample consisted of blood, taken from a patient whose treatment included radiotherapy and nephrectomy. The V gene is TRBV12-5 and the J gene is TRBJ2-7, and possibly TRBD1, on 6 matching bases. The DNA sequence is as follows: TGTGCTAGTGGTTTGGTACGAGACAGGTCCTACGAGCAGTACTTC. It encodes CASGLVRDRSYEQYF.